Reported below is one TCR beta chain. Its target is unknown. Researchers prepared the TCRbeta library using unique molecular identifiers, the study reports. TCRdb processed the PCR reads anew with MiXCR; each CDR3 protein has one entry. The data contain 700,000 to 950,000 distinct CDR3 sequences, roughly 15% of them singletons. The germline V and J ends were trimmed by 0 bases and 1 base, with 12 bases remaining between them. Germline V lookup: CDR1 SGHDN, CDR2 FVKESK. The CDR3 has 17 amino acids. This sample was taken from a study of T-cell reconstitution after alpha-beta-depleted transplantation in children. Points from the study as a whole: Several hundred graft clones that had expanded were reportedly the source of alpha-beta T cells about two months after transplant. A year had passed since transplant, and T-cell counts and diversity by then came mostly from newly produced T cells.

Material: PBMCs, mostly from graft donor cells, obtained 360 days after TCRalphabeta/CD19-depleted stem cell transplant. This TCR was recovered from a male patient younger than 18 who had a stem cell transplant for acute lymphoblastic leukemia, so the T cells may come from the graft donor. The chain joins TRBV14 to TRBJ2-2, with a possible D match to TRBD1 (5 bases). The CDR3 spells CASSQDSAQVNTGELFF. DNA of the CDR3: TGTGCCAGCAGCCAAGATTCGGCACAGGTGAACACCGGGGAGCTGTTTTTT.